Each of the 27 T cell receptor beta chains below was sequenced from the same sample in a study of shared clonotypes between healthy human individuals. Assay: immunoSEQ multiplex PCR; the TCRdb copy retains only in-frame clones and omits some. Here the sample spans millions of clones, 85% to 95% being singletons. Material: naive CD4+ T cells sorted from blood. The subset denotes: CD45RA+ positively selected. The source of these receptors is a man younger than 35 in good health.

The gene calls are TRBV9 and TRBJ1-2, with D unclear. CDR3 size: 13 residues. Germline V gene data show CDR1 as SGDLS and CDR2 as YYNGEE. Trimming shortened V by 5 bases and J by 8 bases, and 16 bases separated the two germline ends. CDR3 sequence: CASSTLTSGGYTF. DNA of the CDR3: TGTGCCAGCAGTACACTCACGTCAGGAGGCTACACCTTC.

In DNA, the CDR3 is TGTGCCAGCAGCTTTGGAGGGACAAACACCGGGGAGCTGTTTTTT. Its protein product is CASSFGGTNTGELFF. This chain links TRBV5-4 with TRBJ2-2; D possibly uses TRBD1 or TRBD2 (6 bases each). Per the germline V gene, CDR1 is SGHNT and CDR2 is YYREEE (reference sequence). CDR3 size: 15 residues. V lost 2 bases and J lost 2, with 10 bases in between.

Turning to this clone: The same CDR3 also results from other DNA sequences found in this sample. The chain is built from TRBV5-1 and TRBJ2-3, with TRBD1 identical over 10 bases. Trimming cost V 3 bases and J 1 base; bases outside gene matches: 2. The CDR3 length is 15 residues. Germline V gives CDR1 SGHRS, CDR2 YFSETQ. The CDR3 DNA reads as TGCGCCAGCAGCTCCGGGACAGGGGGCACAGATACGCAGTATTTT. Translating it yields CASSSGTGGTDTQYF. Combining the CDR3 with reference TRBV5-1 and TRBJ2-3 gives the whole variable domain KAGVTQTPRYLIKTRGQQVTLSCSPISGHRSVSWYQQTPGQGLQFLFEYFSETQRNKGNFPGRFSGRQFSNSRSEMNVSTLELGDSALYLCASSSGTGGTDTQYFGPGTRLTVL.

This chain uses TRBV2 with TRBJ1-2; TRBD1 matches at 8 bases. This CDR3 contains 15 residues. Germline CDR1 reads SNHLY; CDR2 reads FYNNEI. With 8 bases clipped from V and 6 bases from J, the junction kept 14 bases outside the gene matches. CDR3 protein: CASRTSSNRGNGYTF. In DNA form, the CDR3 reads TGTGCCAGCCGAACCAGCAGTAACAGGGGGAATGGCTACACCTTC.

The V call is TRBV7-9, the J call TRBJ2-1, with D unresolved. Trimming removed 5 bases at V and 8 bases at J, with 7 bases between. The CDR3 runs to 11 residues. Looked up from germline, CDR1 is SEHNR and CDR2 is FQNEAQ (reference sequence). In DNA form, the CDR3 reads TGTGCCAGCAGCCCAGGATATGAGCAGTTCTTC. It specifies CASSPGYEQFF.

The chain's CDR3 is CASSLATVSPVEQYF. Written as DNA, the CDR3 is TGTGCCAGCAGCTTAGCTACGGTCAGCCCAGTCGAGCAGTACTTC. The gene calls are TRBV7-9 and TRBJ2-7; D remains unclear. The CDR3 loop spans 15 amino acids. CDR1 and CDR2 from the germline V gene are SEHNR and FQNEAQ (reference sequence). Trimming removed 0 bases at V and 6 bases at J, with 15 bases between.

The chain recombines TRBV7-2 with TRBJ2-3; D is undetermined. Germline V lookup: CDR1 SGHTA, CDR2 FQGNSA. The CDR3 consists of 15 residues. Trimming pared 5 bases from V and 2 bases from J, leaving 14 bases between. CDR3 nucleotides: TGTGCCAGCAGCAGAGACGGTTGGGCCACAGATACGCAGTATTTT. Its protein product is CASSRDGWATDTQYF.

This rearrangement joins TRBV5-4 to TRBJ2-1, with D possibly called TRBD1 or TRBD2 (5 bases each). Germline-derived CDR1 and CDR2 are SGHNT and YYREEE (reference sequence). The V gene lost 0 bases and the J gene lost 7 bases, with 14 bases spanning the gap. The CDR3 covers 15 residues. CDR3 residues: CASSLAKWDGNEQFF. The CDR3 DNA follows: TGTGCCAGCAGCTTGGCCAAATGGGACGGGAATGAGCAGTTCTTC. Full variable domain (missing parts from reference TRBV5-4 and TRBJ2-1): ETGVTQSPTHLIKTRGQQVTLRCSSQSGHNTVSWYQQALGQGPQFIFQYYREEENGRGNFPPRFSGLQFPNYSSELNVNALELDDSALYLCASSLAKWDGNEQFFGPGTRLTVL.

V gene TRBV5-8 combines with J gene TRBJ2-1, with D possibly called TRBD1 or TRBD2 (5 bases each). With 0 bases removed from V and 2 bases from J, the gap between germline ends came to 12 bases. Per germline, CDR1 SGHTS and CDR2 YDEGEE. The CDR3 length is 16 residues. The CDR3 loop reads CASSLAEGSAYNEQFF. CDR3 in DNA: TGTGCCAGCAGCTTGGCCGAGGGGAGCGCCTACAATGAGCAGTTCTTC.

The chain recombines TRBV9 with TRBJ2-2; TRBD2 might be the D (6 bases). This CDR3 spans 14 amino acids. CDR1 SGDLS and CDR2 YYNGEE come from the germline V gene. V lost 2 bases and J 6 bases, leaving 11 bases between the germline ends. CDR3 nucleotides: TGTGCCAGCAGCGTTACTTGGGGGGCCGGGGAGCTGTTTTTT. Its protein is CASSVTWGAGELFF.

The chain is built from TRBV29-1 and TRBJ2-7; TRBD2 aligns across 10 bases. Germline values: CDR1 SQVTM, CDR2 ANQGSEA. The CDR3 runs to 15 residues. The trim removed 5 bases at V and 0 bases at J, leaving 7 bases unmatched. CDR3 sequence reads: CSVCISGRNSYEQYF. The CDR3 bases are TGCAGCGTTTGCATTAGCGGGAGGAACTCCTACGAGCAGTACTTC.

The chain joins TRBV10-3 to TRBJ2-7, with D perhaps matching TRBD1 (5 bases). V was pared by 3 bases and J by 3 bases, with 12 bases between. The length of the CDR3 is 14 residues. Germline V CDR1 and CDR2: ENHRY, SYGVKD. CDR3 DNA: TGTGCCATCAGTGATCAGGGTTTAGGCTACGAGCAGTACTTC. It encodes CAISDQGLGYEQYF.

V gene TRBV9 combines with J gene TRBJ2-3; 9 bases map to TRBD2. The V gene end was trimmed by 2 bases and the J gene end by 5 bases; junction bases not matched to a gene: 9. Germline CDR1 is SGDLS and CDR2 is YYNGEE. The CDR3 is made up of 16 amino acids. The CDR3 loop is CASSVGASGVQDTQYF. CDR3 nucleotides: TGTGCCAGCAGCGTCGGGGCTAGCGGGGTTCAAGATACGCAGTATTTT. The full variable domain, in which reference TRBV9 and TRBJ2-3 provide the parts outside the CDR3, is DSGVTQTPKHLITATGQRVTLRCSPRSGDLSVYWYQQSLDQGLQFLIQYYNGEERAKGNILERFSAQQFPDLHSELNLSSLELGDSALYFCASSVGASGVQDTQYFGPGTRLTVL.

The genes are TRBV19 and TRBJ2-1; 13 nucleotides agree with TRBD2. The junction had 2 bases not matched to a gene; V was cut back by 3 bases and J by 6 bases. Germline V gene lookup returns CDR1 LNHDA and CDR2 SQIVND (reference sequence). The CDR3 has 15 residues. The CDR3 here is CASSMGLAGPNEQFF. The DNA of the CDR3 is TGTGCCAGTAGTATGGGACTAGCGGGGCCCAATGAGCAGTTCTTC.

J is TRBJ1-5 and V is TRBV10-3, with D uncertain. V was trimmed by 4 bases and J by 0 bases, leaving 10 bases between them. Germline values: CDR1 ENHRY, CDR2 SYGVKD. The CDR3 runs 15 residues. The CDR3 reads CAISAGRDSNQPQHF. The CDR3 bases are TGTGCCATCAGTGCTGGCAGAGATAGCAATCAGCCCCAGCATTTT.

The CDR3, as DNA: TGTGCCAGCAGCTCCAAAACGGACGGCTATGGCTACACCTTC. Protein: CASSSKTDGYGYTF. The chain employs TRBV5-4 and TRBJ1-2, with unresolved D. In germline, CDR1 is SGHNT, CDR2 YYREEE (reference sequence). With 3 bases removed from V and 4 bases from J, the gap between germline ends came to 13 bases. The CDR3 runs 14 residues. Together with reference TRBV5-4 and TRBJ1-2, the CDR3 gives the full variable domain: ETGVTQSPTHLIKTRGQQVTLRCSSQSGHNTVSWYQQALGQGPQFIFQYYREEENGRGNFPPRFSGLQFPNYSSELNVNALELDDSALYLCASSSKTDGYGYTFGSGTRLTVV.

The chain is built from TRBV2 and TRBJ2-2; D unresolved. The V gene lost 4 bases and the J gene lost 1 base, with 10 bases spanning the gap. There are 15 residues in the CDR3. Germline V gene lookup returns CDR1 SNHLY and CDR2 FYNNEI. The CDR3 nucleotides are TGTGCCAGCAGTGTGCGACTGTTGAACACCGGGGAGCTGTTTTTT. Amino acid sequence: CASSVRLLNTGELFF. The variable domain in full, with the rest retrieved from reference TRBV2 and TRBJ2-2, is EPEVTQTPSHQVTQMGQEVILRCVPISNHLYFYWYRQILGQKVEFLVSFYNNEISEKSEIFDDQFSVERPDGSNFTLKIRSTKLEDSAMYFCASSVRLLNTGELFFGEGSRLTVL.

The chain joins TRBV5-1 to TRBJ1-3; no firm D call. The V gene's germline CDR1 is SGHRS and CDR2 YFSETQ. Trimming took 3 bases from V and 0 from J, leaving 10 bases between them. CDR3 length: 15 amino acids. The CDR3 nucleotides are TGCGCCAGCAGCTCGGCAGGATTCTCTGGAAACACCATATATTTT. Its translation is CASSSAGFSGNTIYF. The entire variable domain, with the rest obtained from reference TRBV5-1 and TRBJ1-3, is as follows: KAGVTQTPRYLIKTRGQQVTLSCSPISGHRSVSWYQQTPGQGLQFLFEYFSETQRNKGNFPGRFSGRQFSNSRSEMNVSTLELGDSALYLCASSSAGFSGNTIYFGEGSWLTVV.

This clone has only one observation. This sample also contains other DNA sequences that code for the same CDR3. This sequence joins TRBV6-1 and TRBJ1-3, with D unclear. The CDR3 has 11 residues. The V and J ends lost 7 bases and 7 bases respectively, with 8 bases between them. CDR1 is MNHNS and CDR2 is SASEGT in the germline V gene. For the CDR3, the DNA is TGTGCCAGCACACTTGGGAACACCATATATTTT. Its protein is CASTLGNTIYF.

The chain has TRBV18 and TRBJ1-1; unclear D gene. The CDR3 totals 13 residues. The germline V gene encodes CDR1 KGHSH and CDR2 LQKENI. Between the trimmed V and J ends, which lost 5 bases and 2 bases, there was a span of 9 bases. CDR3: CASSRTSNTEAFF. In DNA form, the CDR3 reads TGTGCCAGCTCAAGAACGAGTAACACTGAAGCTTTCTTT.

V is TRBV11-2 and J is TRBJ1-2, with D possibly being TRBD1 (5 bases). V was shortened by 5 bases and J by 8 bases, with 15 bases between the two germline ends. Germline V gives CDR1 SGHAT, CDR2 FQNNGV. The CDR3 consists of 13 residues. CDR3 in amino acids: CASSPDQGFGYTF. The CDR3 nucleotides read TGTGCCAGCAGCCCTGACCAGGGATTCGGCTACACCTTC.

The V call is TRBV5-6, the J call TRBJ2-1; the match to TRBD2 covers 8 bases. Germline assignment: CDR1 SGHDT and CDR2 YYEEEE. Losses at the gene ends were 2 bases for V and 0 bases for J; bases not matched to a gene: 1. The CDR3 has 15 amino acids. CDR3 amino acids: CASSFGTSSYNEQFF. In DNA form, the CDR3 reads TGTGCCAGCAGCTTCGGGACTAGCTCCTACAATGAGCAGTTCTTC.

The chain employs TRBV2 and TRBJ2-7; 8 positions match TRBD1. There are 13 residues in the CDR3. The V and J ends lost 5 bases and 3 bases, in that order; junction bases with no gene match: 3. Germline CDR1 SNHLY, CDR2 FYNNEI. The CDR3 loop reads CASSSDRGYEQYF. The CDR3 DNA reads as TGTGCCAGCAGTTCCGACAGGGGCTACGAGCAGTACTTC.

The CDR3 DNA sequence: TGCGCCAGCAGCTTGAGGGGGACAGAGACCGAAAAACTGTTTTTT. This encodes CASSLRGTETEKLFF. The V and J genes are TRBV5-1 and TRBJ1-4, with 7 bases lining up with TRBD1. Trimming cost V 1 base and J 8 bases; bases outside gene matches: 8. Germline CDR1 reads SGHRS; CDR2 reads YFSETQ. This CDR3 region has 15 residues.

Points on this clone: Other DNA sequences in this sample translate to the same CDR3. The V and J genes are TRBV5-1 and TRBJ2-2, with D possibly matching TRBD1 (6 bases). The CDR3 length is 15 residues. The V gene's germline CDR1 is SGHRS and CDR2 YFSETQ. V was cut by 5 bases and J by 0 bases, with 11 bases left in between. The CDR3 loop reads CASRPGQTNTGELFF. DNA for the CDR3: TGCGCCAGCAGGCCCGGACAGACGAACACCGGGGAGCTGTTTTTT.

The rearrangement joins TRBV19 to TRBJ1-2; TRBD1 is a possible D gene (5 bases). Germline V lookup: CDR1 LNHDA, CDR2 SQIVND (reference sequence). Trimming took 10 bases from V and 0 from J, leaving 21 bases between them. The CDR3 covers 16 residues. The CDR3 DNA is TGTGCCACTAACCACCGGGACCTGCGGACTAACTATGGCTACACCTTC. Amino acid sequence: CATNHRDLRTNYGYTF.

With regard to this clone: Within the sample, other DNA sequences also encode this same CDR3. V and J are TRBV5-1 and TRBJ1-6; D not resolved. CDR3 length equals 12 residues. The germline V and J ends were trimmed by 0 bases and 8 bases, with 3 bases remaining between them. The germline gives CDR1 SGHRS, CDR2 YFSETQ. CDR3: CASSLVDSPLHF. As DNA, the CDR3 is TGCGCCAGCAGCTTGGTTGATTCACCCCTCCACTTT. Looking up the rest from reference TRBV5-1 and TRBJ1-6 gives the full variable domain: KAGVTQTPRYLIKTRGQQVTLSCSPISGHRSVSWYQQTPGQGLQFLFEYFSETQRNKGNFPGRFSGRQFSNSRSEMNVSTLELGDSALYLCASSLVDSPLHFGNGTRLTVT.